This passage covers 29 T cell receptor beta chains from one sample sequenced in a study of beta chain features in type 1 diabetes. Expressed TCRB transcripts were sequenced because the entire RNA isolate underwent reverse transcription. Produced via immunoSEQ multiplex PCR; TCRdb's table is partial and in-frame only. This table has about 930,000 clones, roughly 17% appearing once. Source material: naive CD4+ T cells from blood. The receptors originated from a woman between 18 and 29 years old in good health.

The V call is TRBV5-4, the J call TRBJ2-3, with 9 bases identical to TRBD2. Trimming took 0 bases from V and 1 from J; bases not matched to a gene: 3. Germline V lookup: CDR1 SGHNT, CDR2 YYREEE (reference sequence). The CDR3 length is 16 residues. In nucleotides, the CDR3 is TGTGCCAGCAGCTTGGTTATAGCGGGAGGCACAGATACGCAGTATTTT. Its protein is CASSLVIAGGTDTQYF.

This chain links TRBV6-5 with TRBJ2-7; 8 bases are shared with TRBD2. Germline V gene sequence: CDR1 MNHEY, CDR2 SVGAGI. V shed 6 bases and J 1 base; nucleotides not matched to a gene: 8. The CDR3 sequence is 15 residues long. CDR3 sequence reads: CASSPRLARSYEQYF. Written as DNA, the CDR3 is TGTGCCAGCAGCCCTCGACTAGCGAGATCCTACGAGCAGTACTTC.

In its sample, this clone was seen a few times. CDR3 coding DNA: TGTGCCAGTAGTATTCTGAATGAGCAGTTCTTC. Amino acid sequence: CASSILNEQFF. The gene calls are TRBV19 and TRBJ2-1; D gene unclear. The CDR3 is 11 amino acids. V was shortened by 3 bases and J by 7 bases, with 4 bases between the two germline ends. CDR1 LNHDA and CDR2 SQIVND come from the germline V gene (reference sequence).

This clone was counted between two and nine times. The chain has TRBV27 and TRBJ2-7, with TRBD2 identical over 8 bases. There are 15 residues in the CDR3. Losses at the gene ends were 3 bases for V and 5 bases for J; bases not matched to a gene: 9. Germline CDR1 is MNHEY and CDR2 is SMNVEV (reference sequence). The CDR3 bases are TGTGCCAGCAGTTTTGGCGGGAGGCGTAGTAACGAGCAGTACTTC. This codes for CASSFGGRRSNEQYF.

This chain uses TRBV2 with TRBJ2-7; no clear D. Trimming left V 6 bases short and J 3 bases short, with 12 bases between. The CDR3 sequence is 13 residues long. Germline V gene data show CDR1 as SNHLY and CDR2 as FYNNEI. The CDR3 DNA reads TGTGCCAGCAGGCACCCCGTTGGCTACGAGCAGTACTTC. Translation: CASRHPVGYEQYF.

This CDR3 is CAISYGQGETQYF. In DNA, the CDR3 is TGTGCCATCAGTTATGGACAGGGAGAGACCCAGTACTTC. The chain employs TRBV10-3 and TRBJ2-5; 8 nucleotides agree with TRBD1. J lost 4 bases, V lost 5 bases, and 3 bases had no gene match. The length of the CDR3 is 13 residues. Germline CDR1 ENHRY, CDR2 SYGVKD.

This clone was detected a few times. The chain recombines TRBV7-2 with TRBJ2-7; 10 bases map to TRBD2. Germline-derived CDR1 and CDR2 are SGHTA and FQGNSA. V lost 4 bases, J lost 9 bases, and 12 bases stayed unmatched. The CDR3 consists of 15 residues. The CDR3 DNA reads TGTGCCAGCAGCTCCCCCGGGAGCGGGAGGGCCACGCAGTACTTC. Its translation: CASSSPGSGRATQYF.

This clone showed up just a few times. The V call is TRBV18, the J call TRBJ2-1; 10 nucleotides match TRBD2. The CDR3 is made up of 17 amino acids. The V gene end was trimmed by 1 base and the J gene end by 7 bases; junction bases not matched to a gene: 10. Looked up from germline, CDR1 is KGHSH and CDR2 is LQKENI. Here the CDR3 reads CASSPQASGSLGNEQFF. The CDR3 region has the DNA TGTGCCAGCTCACCACAGGCTAGCGGGAGCCTGGGGAATGAGCAGTTCTTC.

This clone was counted ten times or more. The chain employs TRBV4-3 and TRBJ2-5, with D unclear. CDR3 length equals 11 residues. CDR1 and CDR2 (germline): LGHNA, YSLEER. Trimming took 3 bases from V and 9 from J, leaving 8 bases between them. The CDR3 coding sequence is TGCGCCAGCAGCCATGGAGCCGCCCAGTACTTC. This translates into CASSHGAAQYF.

The chain links TRBV9 to TRBJ2-2; the match to TRBD1 covers 7 bases. Germline trimming cut 0 bases from V and 14 bases from J; bases unmatched to any gene: 13. The CDR3 runs to 15 residues. The germline V gene has CDR1 SGDLS and CDR2 YYNGEE. DNA for the CDR3: TGTGCCAGCAGCGTAGCCGGAGCCCAACAGGGGAAACTGTTTTTT. It codes for CASSVAGAQQGKLFF.

This clone was counted a few times. The chain links TRBV4-3 to TRBJ2-5; D might be TRBD1 (6 bases). The V gene lost 0 bases and the J gene lost 2 bases, with 13 bases spanning the gap. The germline V gene encodes CDR1 LGHNA and CDR2 YSLEER. The CDR3 is made up of 16 amino acids. CDR3 bases: TGCGCCAGCAGCCAAGATACCGGACAGCCTCAAGAGACCCAGTACTTC. It encodes CASSQDTGQPQETQYF.

The genes are TRBV20-1 and TRBJ1-2; 7 positions agree with TRBD1. Germline lookup yields CDR1 DFQATT and CDR2 SNEGSKA (reference sequence). There are 11 residues in the CDR3. The CDR3 DNA reads as TGCAGCGTTCAGGGGGACTATGGCTACACCTTC. Protein sequence: CSVQGDYGYTF.

The V gene is TRBV7-2, the J gene TRBJ2-1, with 9 nucleotides matching TRBD2. The CDR3 runs 18 residues. J was trimmed by 4 bases and V by 1 base; bases with no gene match: 11. Per the germline V gene, CDR1 is SGHTA and CDR2 is FQGNSA. The CDR3 spells CASSLGFLAGYSYNEQFF. CDR3 nucleotide sequence: TGTGCCAGCAGCTTAGGCTTCCTAGCGGGATACTCATACAATGAGCAGTTCTTC.

This clone was seen a few times. V and J are TRBV11-1 and TRBJ2-3; 9 bases are shared with TRBD2. CDR3 size: 13 residues. Trimming cost V 0 bases and J 14 bases; bases outside gene matches: 6. CDR1 and CDR2 (germline): SGHAT, FQDESV (reference sequence). The CDR3 nucleotides are TGTGCCAGCAGCTTAGCGGGATCGGGACTAGCGTATTTT. Its translation is CASSLAGSGLAYF.

This clone was observed a few times. The chain is built from TRBV5-4 and TRBJ2-7; 12 nucleotides match TRBD2. CDR3 size: 16 residues. Germline trimming cut 5 bases from V and 3 bases from J; bases unmatched to any gene: 9. Germline V gives CDR1 SGHNT, CDR2 YYREEE (reference sequence). CDR3 loop: CASRTWTSGEYYEQYF. The DNA of the CDR3 is TGTGCCAGCAGAACCTGGACTAGCGGGGAGTACTACGAGCAGTACTTC.

This clone turned up a few times. In DNA, the CDR3 is TGTGCCAGCGGCCCTGGGGCCAACGTCCTGACTTTC. Its translation: CASGPGANVLTF. The J gene is TRBJ2-6, the V gene TRBV7-9; D unresolved. Trimming took 8 bases from V and 2 from J, leaving 4 bases between them. The CDR3 loop spans 12 amino acids. Per germline, CDR1 SEHNR and CDR2 FQNEAQ (reference sequence).

This clone turned up a few times. J is TRBJ2-7 and V is TRBV19, with 8 bases fitting TRBD1. The CDR3 has 15 amino acids. The germline CDR1 and CDR2 sequences are LNHDA and SQIVND (reference sequence). The V segment lost 3 bases and the J segment 1 base; nucleotides outside the gene matches: 5. For the CDR3, the DNA is TGTGCCAGTAGTATTGGACAGGGAGTATCCTACGAGCAGTACTTC. It specifies CASSIGQGVSYEQYF.

The chain has TRBV6-1 and TRBJ1-1; D ambiguous. Germline V lookup: CDR1 MNHNS, CDR2 SASEGT. V lost 3 bases to trimming and J lost 11 bases, with 13 bases between them. The CDR3 covers 12 residues. The CDR3 reads CASSDWGSEAFF. DNA for the CDR3: TGTGCCAGCAGTGATTGGGGTAGCGAGGCTTTCTTT.

The chain is built from TRBV18 and TRBJ1-5; 7 bases align to TRBD1. The CDR3 has 17 residues. Germline CDR1 reads KGHSH; CDR2 reads LQKENI. V gave up 2 bases and J gave up 0 bases; unmatched junction bases: 7. Here the CDR3 DNA reads TGTGCCAGCTCACCAGCTCAGGGGGGACGTAGCAATCAGCCCCAGCATTTT. Protein sequence: CASSPAQGGRSNQPQHF.

The V gene is TRBV5-1, the J gene TRBJ2-5, with D possibly being TRBD1 (6 bases). Trimming left V 4 bases short and J 0 bases short, with 13 bases between. The CDR3 has 15 amino acids. Germline lookup yields CDR1 SGHRS and CDR2 YFSETQ. CDR3 DNA: TGCGCCAGCAGCCAGGACAGTCTGTACCAAGAGACCCAGTACTTC. The encoded protein is CASSQDSLYQETQYF.

This clone was seen only a few times. The V gene is TRBV11-2, the J gene TRBJ2-1, with a tentative D call TRBD2 (5 bases). The V end lost 1 base, the J end lost 9 bases, and 13 bases lay between the germline ends. Germline-derived CDR1 and CDR2 are SGHAT and FQNNGV. The CDR3 spans 14 residues. This chain's CDR3 is CASSLAGSWGEQFF. For the CDR3, the DNA is TGTGCCAGCAGCTTAGCGGGATCCTGGGGTGAGCAGTTCTTC.

V usage is TRBV7-2 and J usage is TRBJ2-2; D gene uncertain. Per germline, CDR1 SGHTA and CDR2 FQGNSA. Trimming removed 7 bases from V and 1 base from J, with 13 bases in between. The CDR3 is 15 residues long. This CDR3 reads CASNSQLGNTGELFF. The CDR3 nucleotides read TGTGCCAGCAATTCACAACTTGGGAACACCGGGGAGCTGTTTTTT.

This chain uses TRBV19 with TRBJ1-1; TRBD1 aligns across 7 bases. Germline V gives CDR1 LNHDA, CDR2 SQIVND (reference sequence). V shed 6 bases, J shed 4 bases, and the junction held 20 bases outside the gene matches. CDR3 length equals 18 residues. CDR3 sequence reads: CASRPSAGGVGYVTEAFF. In DNA, the CDR3 is TGTGCCAGTAGACCCTCGGCAGGGGGGGTCGGATACGTCACTGAAGCTTTCTTT.

The chain carries TRBV4-3 and TRBJ2-7, with unresolved D. The CDR3 runs 11 residues. Trimming left V 3 bases short and J 5 bases short, with 5 bases between. In germline, CDR1 is LGHNA, CDR2 YSLEER. CDR3 loop: CASSQADEQYF. In DNA form, the CDR3 reads TGCGCCAGCAGCCAGGCGGACGAGCAGTACTTC.

This clone occurred once. The chain links TRBV29-1 to TRBJ1-2, with TRBD1 matching 8 bases. The CDR3 runs 14 residues. The V and J ends lost 2 bases and 5 bases, in that order; junction bases with no gene match: 7. Germline loops: CDR1 SQVTM, CDR2 ANQGSEA. CDR3 residues: CSVETRTGRYGYTF. The DNA for the CDR3 is TGCAGCGTTGAAACCAGGACAGGGAGGTATGGCTACACCTTC.

This chain uses TRBV6-5 with TRBJ2-6; D may be TRBD1 (5 bases). The CDR3 length is 15 residues. CDR1 and CDR2 (germline): MNHEY, SVGAGI. With 4 bases removed from V and 2 bases from J, the gap between germline ends came to 9 bases. CDR3 region: CASSSQGAGANVLTF. Here the CDR3 DNA reads TGTGCCAGCAGTTCCCAGGGTGCTGGGGCCAACGTCCTGACTTTC.

This clone has more than one count but fewer than ten. The chain carries TRBV4-3 and TRBJ1-2, with 9 bases fitting TRBD1. Trimming at V came to 1 base and at J to 5 bases, leaving 5 bases not matched to a gene. Germline loops: CDR1 LGHNA, CDR2 YSLEER. CDR3 size: 15 residues. The CDR3 sequence is CASSQALTGGYGYTF. The CDR3 nucleotides read TGCGCCAGCAGCCAAGCCCTGACAGGGGGATATGGCTACACCTTC.

This clone was recorded a few times. V is TRBV28 and J is TRBJ1-2, with D unresolved. The CDR3 totals 12 residues. Trimming pared 6 bases from V and 5 bases from J, leaving 10 bases between. Germline lookup yields CDR1 MDHEN and CDR2 SYDVKM. CDR3 protein: CASSLEAYGYTF. The CDR3 DNA sequence: TGTGCCAGCAGCCTAGAGGCATATGGCTACACCTTC.

The chain carries TRBV5-4 and TRBJ2-5; the D call may be TRBD1 or TRBD2 (5 bases each). V lost 2 bases and J lost 9, with 11 bases in between. This CDR3 comprises 12 residues. CDR1 is SGHNT, CDR2 YYREEE, per germline (reference sequence). CDR3 in amino acids: CASSLEGKAQYF. The CDR3 region has the DNA TGTGCCAGCAGCTTAGAGGGGAAGGCCCAGTACTTC.